This T cell receptor beta chain was sequenced in a study of blood T cell repertoires in COVID-19 (dated by TCRdb to 2018 to 2021). Context from the whole study: Collaborator samples came from the United States, Italy and Spain and covered acute and convalescent phases of COVID-19. The material from the prospective study consisted of cDNA or gDNA derived from T cells, B-cell-depleted T cells, or PBMCs. Subjects who had been exposed to COVID-19, were actively infected with it, or had recovered from it provided the deeply sampled blood TCRbeta repertoires that made up the dataset. The repertoires were released in a freely available public database meant as a resource for research on the immune response to SARS-CoV-2. The samples were drawn from two sources: the first 160 participants of the ongoing ImmuneRACE study, and 950 to 1,500 subjects contributed by 6 global collaborators. Nearly every sample came with metadata listing a de-identified subject ID, COVID-19 status, age in years and sex. HLA class I and class II types, where available, came from metadata supplied by the sample provider rather than from assay-based typing.

Trimming takes 8 bases off V and 10 bases off J; junction bases not matched to a gene: 10. The cysteine opens and the phenylalanine closes a CDR3 of 13 amino acids. Only the CDR3 region is kept as DNA, spanning 39 bases read in frame from base 1. Based on the germline V gene (reference sequence), the CDR1 and CDR2 sequences are MNHEY and SMNVEV. General study outcomes and caveats: How much clinical and demographic metadata was included differed by source and by participant, and the metadata was provided uncurated.

TCRbeta CDR3 regions were amplified from genomic DNA using the immunoSEQ Assay, a bias-controlled multiplex PCR. The study's own analysis went as follows. The number of nucleated cells in each sample was estimated by amplification of reference gene primers within the assay. Sequence reads were collapsed and filtered to measure the absolute abundance of every unique TCRbeta CDR3 rearrangement. Productive Simpson clonality was computed per sample as the square root of Simpson's diversity index over productive rearrangements. The table comes from immuneACCESS by way of TCRdb, which keeps in-frame sequences with V and J called. Part of the clones is missing from these tables; in studies checked, under half for an unresolved V gene and the rest for unknown reasons. From that table come the V and J calls and clone size; the DNA was used to work out D and trimming. In all, the sample holds around 250,000 clones, and around 87% of those were seen once. 3.6% of the sample goes to the ten largest clones.

Each collaborating institution followed its own protocols to collect whole blood in K2EDTA tubes. For TCRbeta analysis, collaborators shipped samples in one of three forms: frozen whole blood, isolated PBMCs, or DNA extracted from either of those sample types. Concerning this clone: This receptor's antigen is unknown. Per-nucleotide qualities are absent, and no much larger clonotype sits a single base away.

The sequenced material came from peripheral blood. The chain employs TRBV27 and TRBJ2-3; 9 central bases correspond to TRBD1. The TCR was taken from a man between 18 and 29 years old with active or convalescent COVID-19. The CDR3 region: CASQQGADNAQYF. The DNA sequence is TGTGCCAGCCAACAGGGGGCTGACAATGCGCAGTATTTT.